The 11 T cell receptor beta chains in this list originate from one sample, sequenced in a study of blood T cell repertoires in COVID-19. Some clones are missing from TCRdb's copy, which holds only in-frame ones; the method was immunoSEQ multiplex PCR. Of hundreds of thousands of clones detected, roughly 87% appear once; the ten largest clones hold over 9.5%. The sequenced material came from peripheral blood. Source of these receptors: a woman aged 18-30 years who had recovered from COVID-19.

The V gene is TRBV21-1, the J gene TRBJ1-1. TRBV21-1 is noted as a pseudogene. This CDR3 contains 13 residues. CDR3 region: CASSGTVDTEAFF. The DNA for the CDR3 is TGTGCCAGCAGCGGTACGGTGGACACTGAAGCTTTCTTT.

J is TRBJ2-1 and V is TRBV25-1; TRBD1 matches at 10 bases. The germline V gene encodes CDR1 MGHDK and CDR2 SYGVNS. There are 14 residues in the CDR3. V was pared by 7 bases and J by 7 bases, with 7 bases of the junction left unmatched. The CDR3 is CASTGDRGWNEQFF. CDR3 DNA sequence: TGTGCCAGCACGGGGGACAGGGGTTGGAATGAGCAGTTCTTC.

V and J are TRBV11-2 and TRBJ2-3; TRBD2 might be the D (6 bases). The germline V gene has CDR1 SGHAT and CDR2 FQNNGV. V lost 5 bases to trimming and J lost 3 bases, with 18 bases between them. The CDR3 is 16 residues long. The CDR3 sequence: CASSRALARATDTQYF. CDR3 coding DNA: TGTGCCAGCAGCCGAGCACTAGCTCGGGCGACAGATACGCAGTATTTT.

The chain carries TRBV12-5 and TRBJ2-2, with D possibly being TRBD1 (6 bases). The CDR3 contains 18 residues. Germline CDR1 LGHNT, CDR2 FRNRAP. The ends were cut back, 3 bases at V and 0 bases at J, with 17 bases in the middle. CDR3 nucleotides: TGTGCTAGTGGTTTTTGGACAGCTATATCATCGAACACCGGGGAGCTGTTTTTT. It is translated as CASGFWTAISSNTGELFF.

The chain carries TRBV6-5 and TRBJ1-1; 8 bases are a match to TRBD1. This CDR3 contains 11 residues. Germline V gives CDR1 MNHEY, CDR2 SVGAGI. Germline trimming cut 7 bases from V and 11 bases from J; bases unmatched to any gene: 6. CDR3 nucleotides: TGTGCCAGCACGGACAGGGTGCATGCTTTCTTT. It encodes CASTDRVHAFF.

This chain connects TRBV7-8 to TRBJ2-1; 10 bases fit TRBD1. Germline assignment: CDR1 SGHVS and CDR2 FQNEAQ. The CDR3 length is 16 residues. With V trimmed by 4 bases and J by 8 bases, 11 bases remained unmatched. This CDR3 is CASSSQDRGRDHEQFF. The DNA of the CDR3 is TGTGCCAGCAGCTCTCAAGACAGGGGGCGCGATCATGAGCAGTTCTTC. The full variable domain, its missing parts supplied by reference TRBV7-8 and TRBJ2-1, is GAGVSQSPRYKVAKRGQDVALRCDPISGHVSLFWYQQALGQGPEFLTYFQNEAQLDKSGLPSDRFFAERPEGSVSTLKIQRTQQEDSAVYLCASSSQDRGRDHEQFFGPGTRLTVL.

This clone was seen once. This chain connects TRBV4-3 to TRBJ2-1; 8 nucleotides match TRBD2. CDR1 and CDR2 from the germline V gene are LGHNA and YSLEER. The CDR3 consists of 16 residues. The trim removed 0 bases at V and 6 bases at J, leaving 7 bases unmatched. The CDR3 spells CASSQDLLAAINEQFF. For the CDR3, the DNA is TGCGCCAGCAGCCAAGACCTACTAGCGGCTATCAATGAGCAGTTCTTC.

Only one count was recorded for this clone. The genes are TRBV4-2 and TRBJ1-2; 9 bases agree with TRBD1. The CDR3 is 16 residues long. Germline assignment: CDR1 LGHNA and CDR2 YNFKEQ. The V gene end was trimmed by 0 bases and the J gene end by 2 bases; junction bases not matched to a gene: 4. CDR3 region: CASSQEQGAENYGYTF. CDR3 DNA sequence: TGTGCCAGCAGCCAAGAACAGGGGGCTGAGAACTATGGCTACACCTTC.

This clone was recorded only once. The V gene is TRBV11-2, the J gene TRBJ1-2; D remains unclear. Looked up from germline, CDR1 is SGHAT and CDR2 is FQNNGV. Between the trimmed V and J ends, which lost 5 bases and 4 bases, there was a span of 8 bases. This CDR3 has 12 residues. The CDR3 loop is CASSRTGYGYTF. CDR3 coding DNA: TGTGCCAGCAGCCGAACCGGCTATGGCTACACCTTC.

V and J are TRBV2 and TRBJ1-2; 7 bases agree with TRBD1. The length of the CDR3 is 13 residues. CDR1 is SNHLY and CDR2 is FYNNEI in the germline V gene. Trimming took 4 bases from V and 4 from J; bases not matched to a gene: 3. CDR3 nucleotides: TGTGCCAGCAGTGCGACAGGGTCCTATGGCTACACCTTC. It specifies CASSATGSYGYTF.

V is TRBV2 and J is TRBJ2-7; 9 nucleotides match TRBD1. Germline values: CDR1 SNHLY, CDR2 FYNNEI. With 5 bases clipped from V and 3 bases from J, the junction kept 5 bases outside the gene matches. There are 14 residues in the CDR3. CDR3 amino acids: CASSRQGGLYEQYF. The CDR3 nucleotides read TGTGCCAGCAGTAGACAGGGGGGACTCTACGAGCAGTACTTC.